This T cell receptor (beta chain) appears in the sequencing data of a study of blood T cell repertoires in COVID-19. Study details: The United States, Italy and Spain were the sources of the acute and convalescent COVID-19 samples. PBMCs, B-cell-depleted T cells, or T cells were the source of the cDNA or gDNA that made up the material.

Enrolled during active infection, Seattle patients were then followed longitudinally. The CDR3 totals 17 residues. V was clipped by 0 bases and J by 1 base, with 14 bases between them. CDR1 and CDR2 (germline): SGHRS, YFSETQ. In the study's own analysis: Reference gene primer amplification in the assay estimated nucleated cell counts. Clones were sequenced by immunoSEQ multiplex PCR, and TCRdb holds only the in-frame ones, with some missing. The V and J calls and clone size are taken from that table; D and trimming were inferred from the DNA. There are a few hundred thousand clones in the sample; roughly 90% occur only once, and over 9% lies in the top ten.

The sample comprised peripheral blood. The clonotype comes from a woman aged 25-40 years with COVID-19, enrolled during active disease. The V gene is TRBV5-1, the J gene TRBJ2-1, with D unclear. CDR3 coding DNA: TGCGCCAGCAGCTTGGGGCTTTATCGTACGTCCTACAATGAGCAGTTCTTC. It translates to CASSLGLYRTSYNEQFF. The variable domain in full, with the rest retrieved from reference TRBV5-1 and TRBJ2-1, is KAGVTQTPRYLIKTRGQQVTLSCSPISGHRSVSWYQQTPGQGLQFLFEYFSETQRNKGNFPGRFSGRQFSNSRSEMNVSTLELGDSALYLCASSLGLYRTSYNEQFFGPGTRLTVL.